This T cell receptor (beta chain) was recorded in a study of brain T cells in children with intractable seizures. Profiling relied on immunoSEQ multiplex PCR, and the TCRdb table lists in-frame clones only, not all of them. The sample consists of hundreds of thousands of clones, roughly 92% of them appearing once. A word on this clone: Its antigen is as yet unknown.

Specified time point: blood from clinic visit 5 months post-surgery; TSC patient then seizure free. Sequencing was limited to surgery cases with top T cell transcript signatures in brain tissue. V lost 5 bases and J 4 bases, leaving 10 bases between the germline ends. The CDR3 length is 13 residues. Germline V CDR1 and CDR2: KGHDR, SFDVKD. General study points: Pre-surgery blood may have been undersampled, hiding some clones.

Sequencing used peripheral blood, obtained around 5 months after surgery. The TCR comes from a boy less than two years old with tuberous sclerosis and intractable seizures. J is TRBJ2-5 and V is TRBV24-1; D is ambiguous. The CDR3 loop is CATSGGNPETQYF. For the CDR3, the DNA is TGTGCCACCAGTGGTGGGAACCCAGAGACCCAGTACTTC.